Listed below are T cell receptor beta chains from one sample, sequenced in a study of blood T cell repertoires in COVID-19. TCRdb's copy holds only in-frame clones and misses some; the assay was immunoSEQ multiplex PCR. The sample holds 49,000 or so clones, approximately 85% seen once. The sequencing input was peripheral blood. The receptors stem from a woman of 80 years or more with COVID-19, enrolled during active disease. The CDR3 runs from the conserved cysteine through the conserved F or W. D genes are given only for firm matches. Clone size is shown for a subset of rows, as once, few, many or a class of expanded clone.

>TRBV10-3|TRBJ1-3|.|.
TGTGCCATTAACAGGGACCCTGGAAACACCATATATTTT
CAINRDPGNTIYF
>TRBV29-1|TRBJ2-7|.|TRBD1
TGCAGCGCAGGACAGGGTGGCTCCTACGAGCAGTACTTC
CSAGQGGSYEQYF
>TRBV24-1|TRBJ1-2|.|TRBD1
TGTGCCACCAGTGATCGCAGGGGGCCTGGTGGCTACACCTTC
CATSDRRGPGGYTF
>TRBV7-8|TRBJ2-2|.|TRBD1
TGTGCCAGCAGCTACGGACAGGGAAAGGGTTCCGGGGAGCTGTTTTTT
CASSYGQGKGSGELFF
>TRBV11-2|TRBJ2-1|.|.
TGTGCCAGCAGCTTACAGGGGAGCTCCTACAATGAGCAGTTCTTC
CASSLQGSSYNEQFF
>TRBV11-2|TRBJ2-1|.|TRBD1
TGTGCCAGCAGCACTGACAGGGGTTCCTACAATGAGCAGTTCTTC
CASSTDRGSYNEQFF
>TRBV4-1|TRBJ2-3|.|TRBD1
TGCGCCAGCAGCCAAGGAATGGGGACAGCTCTCCATACGCAGTATTTT
CASSQGMGTALHTQYF
>TRBV6-5|TRBJ2-7|.|TRBD1
TGTGCCAGCAGTAGCCGGGCAGGGGGAGATGGCGAGCAGTACTTC
CASSSRAGGDGEQYF
>TRBV21-1|TRBJ1-2|.|.
TGTGCCAGCAGCAAGTCCGTTGGGGGGGCGGCTAACTATGGCTACACCTTC
CASSKSVGGAANYGYTF
>TRBV7-2|TRBJ1-2|.|TRBD1
TGTGCCAGCAGGCTTTTTGGACAGGGGGGTGGTGGCTACACCTTC
CASRLFGQGGGGYTF
>TRBV7-9|TRBJ1-2|.|TRBD1
TGTGCCAGCTGGGGACAGGGTGATGGCTACACCTTC
CASWGQGDGYTF
>TRBV20-1|TRBJ1-5|.|.
TGCAGTGCTAGTGACCCTTGGCTGCCCGGGGAGAACCAGCATTTT
CSASDPWLPGENQHF
>TRBV19|TRBJ1-1|.|.
TGTGCCACCACAAACCCCGGACAGCAGAACACTGAAGCTTTCTTT
CATTNPGQQNTEAFF
>TRBV5-8|TRBJ2-7|.|.
TGTGCCAGCAAATTTGGTGCGGCTCGGATCGGGCAGTACTTC
CASKFGAARIGQYF
>TRBV29-1|TRBJ2-7|.|TRBD1
TGCAGCGTTGTTGGGGACAGCCCCTACGAGCAGTACTTC
CSVVGDSPYEQYF
>TRBV7-2|TRBJ2-1|.|.
TGTGCCAGCAGCTCTAGCAACGGGTTGTACAATGAGCAGTTCTTC
CASSSSNGLYNEQFF
>TRBV13|TRBJ1-2|few|TRBD1
TGTGCCAGCAGCTTAGAGGGGGCGTTTGGCTACACCTTC
CASSLEGAFGYTF
>TRBV29-1|TRBJ1-2|.|.
TGCAGCGTAGGCCTAGACCGCTATGATGGCTACACCTTC
CSVGLDRYDGYTF
>TRBV20-1|TRBJ2-2|.|.
TGCAGTGCTAGTTTAGCCGGGGAGCTGTTTTTT
CSASLAGELFF
>TRBV6-5|TRBJ2-1|.|.
TGTGCCAGCAGCGGAACGGGGAGCTCCTACAATGAGCAGTTCTTC
CASSGTGSSYNEQFF
>TRBV7-9|TRBJ1-5|.|TRBD1
TGTGCCAGCAGCTCGACAGGGGGCTCTCAGCCCCAGCATTTT
CASSSTGGSQPQHF
>TRBV6-5|TRBJ1-1|.|.
TGTGCCAGCAGGGACAGTTCCTGGACTGAAGCTTTCTTT
CASRDSSWTEAFF
>TRBV7-2|TRBJ2-3|once|.
TGTGCCAGCAGCACCCACAGATATACGCAGTATTTT
CASSTHRYTQYF
>TRBV4-3|TRBJ2-3|.|TRBD1
TGCGCCAGCAGCCAAGAAAGGGACAGGGGCCTAAGCACAGATACGCAGTATTTT
CASSQERDRGLSTDTQYF
>TRBV9|TRBJ1-1|.|TRBD1
TGTGCCAGCAGCCCGGGACAGGGGAACACTGAAGCTTTCTTT
CASSPGQGNTEAFF
>TRBV9|TRBJ2-7|.|.
TGTGCCAGCAGCGTAGGGGCCTCCCCGCCGGACGAGCAGTACTTC
CASSVGASPPDEQYF
>TRBV19|TRBJ2-7|.|.
TGTGCCAGTAGTTCCGACAGAGCCTACGAGCAGTACTTC
CASSSDRAYEQYF
>TRBV2|TRBJ2-3|.|TRBD2
TGTGCCAGCGGTAGCGGGAGGGCTTGGGAAGATACGCAGTATTTT
CASGSGRAWEDTQYF
>TRBV7-3|TRBJ2-1|.|.
TGTGCCAGCAGCTGGGACATCTACAATGAGCAGTTCTTC
CASSWDIYNEQFF
>TRBV11-1|TRBJ1-5|.|.
TGTGCCAGCAGCTTAGGGGCCGGCAGCAATCAGCCCCAGCATTTT
CASSLGAGSNQPQHF
>TRBV7-9|TRBJ2-1|once|.
TGTGCCAGCAGCATCGGGACTTACAATGAGCAGTTCTTC
CASSIGTYNEQFF
>TRBV18|TRBJ1-2|.|TRBD1
TGTGCCAGCTCACCCCCCGGGACAGGGGGCGCTTATGGCTACACCTTC
CASSPPGTGGAYGYTF
>TRBV5-1|TRBJ2-5|once|TRBD2
TGCGCCAGCAGCTTGAGCAGCGGGGCGGGGGAAGAGACCCAGTACTTC
CASSLSSGAGEETQYF
>TRBV9|TRBJ2-3|.|TRBD1
TGTGCCAGCACCAGGGGGAGCACAGATACGCAGTATTTT
CASTRGSTDTQYF
>TRBV27|TRBJ1-5|.|TRBD1
TGTGCCAGCAGTTTAGGGACAGTTGGCGATCAGCCCCAGCATTTT
CASSLGTVGDQPQHF
>TRBV20-1|TRBJ2-7|.|.
TGCAGTGCTAGTCCCCGGTCCTACGAGCAGTACTTC
CSASPRSYEQYF
>TRBV28|TRBJ2-5|.|TRBD2
TGTGCCAGCAGTTCCTTAGCGGGGGGCTCGGAGACCCAGTACTTC
CASSSLAGGSETQYF
>TRBV12-5|TRBJ1-2|.|.
TGTGCTAGTGGTTCCCCCGTCCGGAGGGAGGACCACTACACCTTC
CASGSPVRREDHYTF
>TRBV5-4|TRBJ2-3|.|.
TGTGCCATCAAGCCCGGAGTCCCCAGCACAGATACGCAGTATTTT
CAIKPGVPSTDTQYF
>TRBV3-1/TRBV3-2|TRBJ1-6|.|TRBD1
TGTGCCAGCAGCCAAGCGACAGGGAAGTATTCACCCCTCCACTTT
CASSQATGKYSPLHF